This TCR beta chain came from a study of CD8 T cells in ankylosing spondylitis. The study, taken as a whole, reports: Past research had described some motif variants in reactive arthritis synovial fluid and blood.

The trim removed 1 base at V and 8 bases at J, leaving 10 bases unmatched. Germline V gene data show CDR1 as SGDLS and CDR2 as YYNGEE. This CDR3 has 16 residues. From the 5' RACE reads, TCRdb called clonotypes with MiXCR, one entry per CDR3 protein. The sample has tens of thousands of distinct CDR3 sequences, about 2.5% seen once. This clonotype was counted at least ten times. Antigen unknown. The receptor was derived from a female donor with ankylosing spondylitis or in good health (not recorded which). Sequenced sample: blood, either unsorted or a sorted T cell fraction (not recorded which). This rearrangement joins TRBV9 to TRBJ2-1, with 9 bases that match TRBD1. CDR3 sequence (DNA): TGTGCCAGCAGCGTATCCTTGACAGGGGGGTACGATGAGCAGTTCTTC. This codes for CASSVSLTGGYDEQFF.